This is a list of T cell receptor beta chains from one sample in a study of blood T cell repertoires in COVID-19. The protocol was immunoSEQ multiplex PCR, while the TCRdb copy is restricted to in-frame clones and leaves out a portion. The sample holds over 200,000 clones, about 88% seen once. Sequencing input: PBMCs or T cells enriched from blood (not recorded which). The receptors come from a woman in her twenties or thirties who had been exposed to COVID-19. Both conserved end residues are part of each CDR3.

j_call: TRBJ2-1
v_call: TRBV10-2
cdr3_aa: CASNRGDSSYNEQFF

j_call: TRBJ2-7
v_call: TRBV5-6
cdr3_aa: CASSLVPGQGYEQYF

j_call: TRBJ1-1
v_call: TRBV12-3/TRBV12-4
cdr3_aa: CASSLSTGTEAFF

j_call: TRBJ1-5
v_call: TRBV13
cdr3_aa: CASSSGGSNQPQHF

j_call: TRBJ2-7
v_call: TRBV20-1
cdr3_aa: CSARQGYEQYF

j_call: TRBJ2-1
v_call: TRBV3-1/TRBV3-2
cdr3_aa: CASSQGEGSGQFF

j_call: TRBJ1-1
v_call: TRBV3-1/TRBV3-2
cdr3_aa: CASSQEGRANTEAFF

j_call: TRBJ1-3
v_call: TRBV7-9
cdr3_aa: CASSLAAGSGNTIYF

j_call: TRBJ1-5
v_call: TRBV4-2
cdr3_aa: CASSQDAATNQPQHF

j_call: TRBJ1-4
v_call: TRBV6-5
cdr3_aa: CASTRSDRRGEKLFF

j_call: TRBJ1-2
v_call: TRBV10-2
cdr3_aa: CASSDYRANYGYTF

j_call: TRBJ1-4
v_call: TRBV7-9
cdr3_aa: CASSSMRSRDRVGGEKLFF

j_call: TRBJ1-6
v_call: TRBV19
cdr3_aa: CASRYRVGSPLHF

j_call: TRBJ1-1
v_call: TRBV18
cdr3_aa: CASSPPNRADTEAFF

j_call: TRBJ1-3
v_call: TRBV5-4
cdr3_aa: CASSLGGDAGNTIYF

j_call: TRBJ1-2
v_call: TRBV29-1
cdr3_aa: CSVLDRAYGYTF

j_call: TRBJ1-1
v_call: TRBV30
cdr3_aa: CAWMIHRENTEAFF

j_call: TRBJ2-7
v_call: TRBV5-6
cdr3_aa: CASSIPGQGAREQYF

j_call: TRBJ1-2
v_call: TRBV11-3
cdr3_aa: CASSLFSGPADGYTF

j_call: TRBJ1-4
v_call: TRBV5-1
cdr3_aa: CASSLGQGLSATNEKLFF

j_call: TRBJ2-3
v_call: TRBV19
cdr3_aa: CASSITGDPDTQYF